Following are 30 T cell receptor beta chains from one sample sequenced in a study of shared clonotypes between healthy human individuals. Produced via immunoSEQ multiplex PCR; TCRdb's table is partial and in-frame only. Of some 490,000 clones in the sample, about 84% are singletons; the top ten hold roughly 13%. The material sequenced was PBMCs. These receptors were obtained from a woman aged 40 to 50 in good health. Some clones in this sample may be carry-over from other donors' samples.

Turning to this clone: A single base is all that separates this from a far larger clone, so a read error is likely. The J gene is TRBJ2-6, the V gene TRBV6-1; D ambiguous. The germline V gene encodes CDR1 MNHNS and CDR2 SASEGT. This CDR3 region has 15 residues. In DNA, the CDR3 is TGTACCAGCAGCGCTGACCCCTCTGGGGCCAACGTCCTGACTTTC. Translated, it gives CTSSADPSGANVLTF.

This chain links TRBV29-1 with TRBJ2-2; D possibly corresponds to TRBD2 (7 bases). The CDR3 runs to 18 residues. CDR1 is SQVTM, CDR2 ANQGSEA, per germline. Trimming pared 3 bases from V and 9 bases from J, leaving 29 bases between. The CDR3, as DNA: TGCAGCGTTGAGGGAGTTTTTGGGGGCGCAGACGGGAGGCGGGAGCTGTTTTTT. Amino acid sequence: CSVEGVFGGADGRRELFF.

The chain recombines TRBV28 with TRBJ2-4; D perhaps matches TRBD1 (5 bases). The V and J ends lost 5 bases and 1 base respectively, with 15 bases between them. Germline CDR1 and CDR2: MDHEN and SYDVKM. The CDR3 runs 16 residues. In nucleotides, the CDR3 is TGTGCCAGCAGTAATCAGGGTTCCTCGGCCAAAAACATTCAGTACTTC. This codes for CASSNQGSSAKNIQYF.

The chain combines TRBV15 with TRBJ1-1, with TRBD1 matching 12 bases. CDR1 and CDR2 from the germline V gene are LNHNV and YYDKDF (reference sequence). V shed 5 bases and J 5 bases; nucleotides not matched to a gene: 6. CDR3 length: 15 residues. The DNA of the CDR3 is TGTGCCACCAGCGGCCGGGACAGGGGGCAAACTGAAGCTTTCTTT. It translates to CATSGRDRGQTEAFF.

This chain uses TRBV30 with TRBJ1-4; TRBD1 is a possible D gene (6 bases). The V end lost 0 bases, the J end lost 7 bases, and 18 bases lay between the germline ends. In germline, CDR1 is GTSNPN, CDR2 SVGIG (reference sequence). This CDR3 region has 16 residues. CDR3 sequence reads: CAWSVPITGAGEKLFF. Here the CDR3 DNA reads TGTGCCTGGAGTGTACCAATAACGGGGGCAGGTGAAAAACTGTTTTTT.

This clone was picked up a small number of times. CDR3 nucleotide sequence: TGTGCCAGCAGCCCCGGACTACCATCCTACAATGAGCAGTTCTTC. It yields the protein CASSPGLPSYNEQFF. This rearrangement joins TRBV5-8 to TRBJ2-1; D might be TRBD2 (6 bases). Germline CDR1 is SGHTS and CDR2 is YDEGEE. V was shortened by 4 bases and J by 1 base, with 12 bases between the two germline ends. This CDR3 contains 15 residues.

The chain uses TRBV9 and TRBJ1-1, with D maybe TRBD1 (5 bases). V was shortened by 4 bases and J by 7 bases, with 11 bases between the two germline ends. Germline loops: CDR1 SGDLS, CDR2 YYNGEE. The length of the CDR3 is 12 residues. CDR3 DNA sequence: TGTGCCAGCAGCCCACTCGGGGGTGAAGCTTTCTTT. Translation: CASSPLGGEAFF. Supplemented by reference TRBV9 and TRBJ1-1, the full variable domain reads DSGVTQTPKHLITATGQRVTLRCSPRSGDLSVYWYQQSLDQGLQFLIQYYNGEERAKGNILERFSAQQFPDLHSELNLSSLELGDSALYFCASSPLGGEAFFGQGTRLTVV.

This clone showed up many times. This chain's CDR3 is CASTPAGTGASYEQYF. CDR3 coding DNA: TGTGCCAGCACTCCAGCCGGGACAGGTGCCTCCTACGAGCAGTACTTC. The rearrangement links TRBV28 to TRBJ2-7; TRBD1 agrees at 8 bases. V lost 7 bases and J lost 0; bases outside the gene matches: 11. Germline assignment: CDR1 MDHEN and CDR2 SYDVKM. The CDR3 totals 16 residues.

There are many counts of this clone. At the DNA level, this CDR3 is encoded by other sequences in the same sample as well. V gene TRBV6-1 combines with J gene TRBJ2-7; D gene uncertain. With 1 base removed from V and 0 bases from J, the gap between germline ends came to 10 bases. The CDR3 is 15 residues long. In germline, CDR1 is MNHNS, CDR2 SASEGT. CDR3 protein: CASSEEGISSYEQYF. In nucleotides, the CDR3 is TGTGCCAGCAGTGAAGAGGGCATTTCCTCCTACGAGCAGTACTTC.

About this clone itself: A read error is likely here: a far larger clone is one base away. At the DNA level, this CDR3 is encoded by other sequences in the same sample as well. The V gene is TRBV6-1, the J gene TRBJ2-6; a weak D match, TRBD2 (5 bases). Between the trimmed V and J ends, which lost 2 bases and 1 base, there was a span of 9 bases. Germline-derived CDR1 and CDR2 are MNHNS and SASEGT. The CDR3 length is 16 residues. The CDR3, as DNA: TGTGCCAGCAGTGAATTGGACTTATCTGGGGCCAACGTCCTGACTTTC. Its translation: CASSELDLSGANVLTF.

The rearrangement links TRBV29-1 to TRBJ2-2; TRBD1 or TRBD2 may be the D gene (6 bases each). Germline V gene lookup returns CDR1 SQVTM and CDR2 ANQGSEA. Between the trimmed V and J ends, which lost 3 bases and 5 bases, there was a span of 13 bases. This CDR3 is built from 14 residues. The CDR3 sequence: CSVEWGAGTGELFF. The CDR3 DNA follows: TGCAGCGTTGAGTGGGGGGCAGGAACCGGGGAGCTGTTTTTT.

This clone has just one count. This CDR3 is also generated by other DNA sequences in the sample. The V and J genes are TRBV10-3 and TRBJ2-7; D call uncertain. CDR1 is ENHRY and CDR2 is SYGVKD in the germline V gene. V lost 3 bases to trimming and J lost 2 bases, with 2 bases between them. This CDR3 spans 11 amino acids. In DNA, the CDR3 is TGTGCCATCAGTGAAGCCTACGAGCAGTACTTC. Protein product: CAISEAYEQYF.

This clone was observed a few times. V is TRBV28 and J is TRBJ2-6; either TRBD1 or TRBD2 may fit D (6 bases each). The CDR3 covers 15 residues. Germline CDR1 and CDR2: MDHEN and SYDVKM. The V gene lost 4 bases and the J gene lost 3 bases, with 10 bases spanning the gap. The CDR3 DNA reads TGTGCCAGCAGTTCGGGGGCAGATGGGGCCAACGTCCTGACTTTC. This sequence encodes CASSSGADGANVLTF. The full variable domain, with the rest looked up from reference TRBV28 and TRBJ2-6, is DVKVTQSSRYLVKRTGEKVFLECVQDMDHENMFWYRQDPGLGLRLIYFSYDVKMKEKGDIPEGYSVSREKKERFSLILESASTNQTSMYLCASSSGADGANVLTFGAGSRLTVL.

This clone was found a few times. The chain carries TRBV2 and TRBJ1-1; no reliable D call. The CDR3 length is 14 residues. Trimming removed 8 bases from V and 3 bases from J, with 16 bases in between. Germline CDR1 and CDR2: SNHLY and FYNNEI. The CDR3 DNA is TGTGCCAGCCTTGACTGGCAGAGGGACACTGAAGCTTTCTTT. Its protein product is CASLDWQRDTEAFF.

Notes on this clone: The likely explanation is a read error, given a far larger clone one base away. The chain employs TRBV28 and TRBJ2-7; D remains ambiguous. This CDR3 comprises 14 residues. Trimming took 6 bases from V and 6 from J, leaving 18 bases between them. The germline gives CDR1 MDHEN, CDR2 SYDVKM. The CDR3 protein is CASSHQVAASEQYF. The CDR3 bases are TGTGCCAGCAGCCACCAAGTGGCGGCATCCGAGCAGTACTTC.

The chain couples TRBV29-1 to TRBJ1-4; 10 nucleotides match TRBD1. The trim removed 5 bases at V and 5 bases at J, leaving 2 bases unmatched. Germline CDR1 SQVTM, CDR2 ANQGSEA. The CDR3 has 13 amino acids. The CDR3 sequence: CSVLGQGNEKLFF. CDR3 sequence (DNA): TGCAGCGTTTTGGGACAGGGGAATGAAAAACTGTTTTTT.

This clone was seen just once. No conserved phenylalanine or tryptophan ends this CDR3, so it is likely a read error. Because the CDR3's place on the DNA is in doubt, the DNA is left out and the CDR3 is given as listed by TCRdb. This chain connects TRBV1 to TRBJ1-1; the table assigns TRBD1, which was not confirmed against the DNA. TRBV1 is reported as a pseudogene. With termini counted, the CDR3 has 14 amino acids. CDR3 protein: CTSSQDTGGTGAFS.

This chain joins TRBV11-3 and TRBJ2-7; possible D gene TRBD1, 5 bases. The V gene's germline CDR1 is SGHNT and CDR2 YENEEA. The CDR3 is made up of 15 amino acids. Trimming pared 4 bases from V and 3 bases from J, leaving 16 bases between. Written as DNA, the CDR3 is TGTGCCAGCAGCTCGGCCAGGGTCGGAGACTACGAGCAGTACTTC. Its protein is CASSSARVGDYEQYF.

CDR3 in DNA: TGTGCCAGCAGCGATCAGTTCTTAGATACGCAGTATTTT. Its translation is CASSDQFLDTQYF. This chain links TRBV6-1 with TRBJ2-3; D uncertain. CDR1 and CDR2 (germline): MNHNS, SASEGT. Deletions cut 6 bases from V and 5 bases from J, with 12 bases between. The CDR3 is 13 residues long.

This clone was recorded only once. The chain carries TRBV6-6 and TRBJ1-2; perhaps TRBD1 as D (6 bases). Trimming removed 7 bases at V and 2 bases at J, with 20 bases between. This CDR3 comprises 16 residues. The germline V gene has CDR1 MNHNY and CDR2 SVGAGI (reference sequence). CDR3 sequence: CASTWDNSRQNYGYTF. Here the CDR3 DNA reads TGTGCCAGCACCTGGGACAACTCCCGGCAAAACTATGGCTACACCTTC.

Concerning this clone itself: A far larger clone differs by one base, so this is likely a read error. The chain employs TRBV7-6 and TRBJ2-7, with D uncertain. Germline CDR1 is SGHVS and CDR2 is FNYEAQ. CDR3 size: 16 residues. In nucleotides, the CDR3 is TGTGCCAGAAGCTTAGTAGTTGGCTCAACGGGCATAGGGCAGTACTTC. Encoded protein: CARSLVVGSTGIGQYF.

The rearrangement uses TRBV11-2 and TRBJ2-7; possibly TRBD2 for D (5 bases). CDR3 length: 14 amino acids. Germline loops: CDR1 SGHAT, CDR2 FQNNGV. With 6 bases removed from V and 3 bases from J, the gap between germline ends came to 15 bases. Written as DNA, the CDR3 is TGTGCCAGCAGGAATCAAGCCGAGGGCTACGAGCAGTACTTC. Encoded protein: CASRNQAEGYEQYF.

To note about this clone: A far more abundant clone sits one base away, making this likely a read error. The gene calls are TRBV7-2 and TRBJ1-1; no firm D call. Germline-derived CDR1 and CDR2 are SGHTA and FQGNSA. This CDR3 has 13 residues. Trimming took off 7 bases at V and 1 base at J, with 10 bases between the two ends. This CDR3 is CASICTANTEAFF. CDR3 DNA sequence: TGTGCCAGCATATGTACAGCGAACACTGAAGCTTTCTTT.

The chain uses TRBV10-3 and TRBJ1-4; 9 bases are shared with TRBD1. Germline CDR1 is ENHRY and CDR2 is SYGVKD. The CDR3 has 13 amino acids. The J segment lost 3 bases and the V segment lost 10 bases, leaving 3 bases of the junction unmatched. The CDR3 loop is CATNRGPNEKLFF. CDR3 in DNA: TGTGCCACGAACAGGGGGCCTAATGAAAAACTGTTTTTT.

This clone was detected once. Because it lacks the conserved phenylalanine or tryptophan at the end, this CDR3 is likely a read error. The chain carries TRBV30 and TRBJ2-4, with D perhaps matching TRBD2 (5 bases). V was clipped by 2 bases and J by 9 bases, with 17 bases between them. This CDR3 is built from 14 residues. CDR1 GTSNPN and CDR2 SVGIG come from the germline V gene (reference sequence). CDR3 DNA sequence: TGTGCCTGGAGTTCACGCGGACGGGAAAGCATTCAGTACTTA. It translates to CAWSSRGRESIQYL.

The chain recombines TRBV14 with TRBJ2-7, with D tentatively TRBD2 (6 bases). Trimming stripped 4 bases from V and 3 bases from J, with 10 bases between. CDR3 size: 13 residues. Germline V lookup: CDR1 SGHDN, CDR2 FVKESK. CDR3 residues: CASSPGTHYEQYF. The CDR3 nucleotides are TGTGCCAGCAGCCCCGGGACTCACTACGAGCAGTACTTC.

For this clone: It is likely a read error: a sequence one base away is far more abundant. Other DNA sequences in this sample translate to the same CDR3. The V and J genes are TRBV30 and TRBJ1-4; tentative D call: TRBD1 (6 bases). This CDR3 spans 12 amino acids. V dropped 8 bases and J dropped 8 bases, with 15 bases sitting between them. Germline-derived CDR1 and CDR2 are GTSNPN and SVGIG (reference sequence). The CDR3 DNA reads as TGTGCCCGACAGGAGAATAACGAAAAACTGTTTTTT. This encodes CARQENNEKLFF.

This chain joins TRBV7-3 and TRBJ1-1; 7 positions match TRBD1. The CDR3 contains 15 residues. V shed 5 bases, J shed 4 bases, and the junction held 10 bases outside the gene matches. The germline gives CDR1 SGHTA, CDR2 FQGTGA. CDR3 in amino acids: CASSTFPGQPTEAFF. In nucleotides, the CDR3 is TGTGCCAGCAGCACCTTCCCGGGACAGCCCACTGAAGCTTTCTTT.

As concerns this clone: The sample holds other DNA sequences that translate to the same CDR3. V gene TRBV5-1 combines with J gene TRBJ2-1; weak D call: TRBD2 (6 bases). The germline gives CDR1 SGHRS, CDR2 YFSETQ. The CDR3 extends over 15 amino acids. Trimming took off 0 bases at V and 4 bases at J, with 11 bases between the two ends. The CDR3, as DNA: TGCGCCAGCAGCTTGGAACTAGCCGGGTACAATGAGCAGTTCTTC. It yields the protein CASSLELAGYNEQFF.

As to this clone: A far larger clone lies a single base away; this is likely a read error. The J gene is TRBJ2-5, the V gene TRBV7-8, with D hard to call. V lost 7 bases and J lost 7, with 19 bases in between. Germline V gene data show CDR1 as SGHVS and CDR2 as FQNEAQ. The CDR3 is 14 amino acids. The CDR3 region has the DNA TGTGCCAGCAACCCTCCAAGCGAGTTACGGACCCAGTACTTC. As protein: CASNPPSELRTQYF.